A selection of T cell receptor beta chains follows, all from one sample in a study of blood T cell repertoires in COVID-19. The data were produced by immunoSEQ multiplex PCR, yet TCRdb's version contains in-frame clones alone and is incomplete. Seen here are 85,000 to 100,000 clones, just over 85% observed once, and the top ten hold around 2%. Sequences were obtained from peripheral blood. The receptors were gathered from a man aged 50 or older with COVID-19, enrolled during active disease. The conserved cysteine and the conserved F or W are not part of the CDR3 here. The size field is filled for only some rows; it gives once, few, many or a size class.

V: TRBV5-8
size: .
J: TRBJ1-2
CDR3: ASSRQGVHYGYT

V: TRBV27
size: .
J: TRBJ1-4
CDR3: ASSLGGMGGEKLF

V: TRBV5-1
size: once
J: TRBJ1-3
CDR3: ASSTEGQDANTIY

V: TRBV5-1
size: once
J: TRBJ2-6
CDR3: ASSLVGTGANVLT

V: TRBV7-2
size: few
J: TRBJ1-5
CDR3: ASSLAHRTGNQPQH

V: TRBV5-1
size: .
J: TRBJ1-6
CDR3: ASSLGPGIEGSPLH

V: TRBV19
size: many
J: TRBJ2-5
CDR3: ASSLGQGAETQY

V: TRBV7-2
size: .
J: TRBJ2-1
CDR3: ASSPNRVHEQF

V: TRBV7-9
size: once
J: TRBJ1-4
CDR3: ASSLRGNEKLF

V: TRBV7-8
size: .
J: TRBJ2-7
CDR3: ASSLRAGERMWDPYEQY

V: TRBV5-1
size: .
J: TRBJ1-1
CDR3: ASSFQGRTEAF

V: TRBV30
size: .
J: TRBJ1-5
CDR3: AWSREEGQPQH

V: TRBV5-5
size: once
J: TRBJ1-1
CDR3: ASSWLWPNTEAF

V: TRBV11-2
size: .
J: TRBJ2-1
CDR3: ASSGAGTSGKF

V: TRBV10-3
size: once
J: TRBJ1-1
CDR3: AISEAGTNTEAF

V: TRBV10-3
size: .
J: TRBJ1-2
CDR3: AISESRGDYGYT

V: TRBV18
size: once
J: TRBJ2-7
CDR3: ASSTDNGYEQY

V: TRBV5-4
size: .
J: TRBJ1-2
CDR3: ASSLGRKNYGYT

V: TRBV27
size: .
J: TRBJ2-2
CDR3: ASRRTGNTGELF

V: TRBV7-2
size: .
J: TRBJ1-2
CDR3: ASSLRQGVDYGYT

V: TRBV11-2
size: once
J: TRBJ1-5
CDR3: ASSPEIGQPQH

V: TRBV5-6
size: .
J: TRBJ1-6
CDR3: ASSPGTGGSPLH

V: TRBV5-4
size: .
J: TRBJ1-2
CDR3: ASSLGGTAERGYT

V: TRBV6-4
size: .
J: TRBJ1-1
CDR3: ASSTEMNTEAF

V: TRBV30
size: .
J: TRBJ1-4
CDR3: AWSPEAGNEKLF

V: TRBV3-1/TRBV3-2
size: .
J: TRBJ1-6
CDR3: ASSQDRPGLNSPLH

V: TRBV3-1/TRBV3-2
size: .
J: TRBJ1-3
CDR3: ASSFSGTGLNSGNTIY

V: TRBV2
size: .
J: TRBJ2-1
CDR3: ASSDLSSGGVNEQF

V: TRBV27
size: .
J: TRBJ2-5
CDR3: ASSFLGRGYQETQY

V: TRBV18
size: .
J: TRBJ2-7
CDR3: ASSHQTSASYEQY

V: TRBV3-1/TRBV3-2
size: .
J: TRBJ2-2
CDR3: ASSPGGQGRTGELF

V: TRBV2
size: .
J: TRBJ2-1
CDR3: ASSWAGRGQLDEQF

V: TRBV5-1
size: .
J: TRBJ1-4
CDR3: ASSLAGRGGNEKLF

V: TRBV5-1
size: once
J: TRBJ2-1
CDR3: ASSLAGGRYNEQF

V: TRBV9
size: .
J: TRBJ1-2
CDR3: ASSERQVFNYGYT

V: TRBV9
size: .
J: TRBJ2-1
CDR3: ASSVQDRVRYNEQF

V: TRBV6-1
size: .
J: TRBJ1-2
CDR3: ASSERLGQGARGYT

V: TRBV11-2
size: .
J: TRBJ2-5
CDR3: ASSLSSWARSGTQY

V: TRBV29-1
size: few
J: TRBJ1-1
CDR3: SVERTGLEAF

V: TRBV5-1
size: .
J: TRBJ1-2
CDR3: ASRMGAPSGYGYT

V: TRBV27
size: .
J: TRBJ1-2
CDR3: ASRHRQGHYGYT

V: TRBV30
size: .
J: TRBJ1-2
CDR3: AWSVKGTPNYGYT

V: TRBV20-1
size: .
J: TRBJ1-1
CDR3: SATETLGTEAF

V: TRBV19
size: .
J: TRBJ1-6
CDR3: ASSETGGRNSPLH

V: TRBV29-1
size: .
J: TRBJ1-2
CDR3: SVPDPGGGRGYT

V: TRBV6-5
size: .
J: TRBJ2-6
CDR3: ASQTAGTGANVLT

V: TRBV6-1
size: .
J: TRBJ1-5
CDR3: ASSEAAAGSNQPQH

V: TRBV5-4
size: .
J: TRBJ1-1
CDR3: ASSHPGQDAEAF

V: TRBV7-3
size: .
J: TRBJ1-3
CDR3: ASSENGTSSSRNTIY

V: TRBV3-1/TRBV3-2
size: .
J: TRBJ2-7
CDR3: ASSQDPVTGGEQY

V: TRBV6-5
size: .
J: TRBJ1-2
CDR3: ASSSQGGTGYGYT

V: TRBV18
size: .
J: TRBJ1-2
CDR3: ASSPPGQPYGYT